This T cell receptor (beta chain) was observed in a study of beta chain features in type 1 diabetes (dated by TCRdb to about 2018). About the study as a whole: Mean age, gender distribution, total cell number and subset yield did not differ between patients and healthy donors. A total of roughly 98,000,000 sorted cells were examined across all samples, and a strong correlation was observed between cell number per subset and RNA yield. The study compared the TCRB repertoires of sorted circulating CD4+ T cell subsets in recently diagnosed type 1 diabetes patients with those in matched healthy donors. Whereas all 30 or so donors provided naive and central memory subsets, regulatory and stem cell-like memory subsets were isolated from just 8 patients and about 8 healthy donors.

The entire isolated RNA was reverse transcribed using the High Capacity cDNA Reverse Transcription Kit, and thus expressed TCRB transcripts were sequenced. Deep immunoSEQ sequencing was applied to naive, central memory and regulatory T cell samples, giving an average of approximately 3.8 million total reads per sample. Sorted cells were lysed in RLT buffer, and RNA was extracted using DNase-treated RNeasy Micro or Mini kits according to cell number. To prevent cross-contamination, every cell subset was processed on its own, while patient and healthy donor samples were processed together. Using the immunoSEQ multiplex PCR, TCRB sequences were amplified from cDNA into 87-bp fragments spanning the CDR3 region. The amplicons were sequenced using the Illumina HiSeq platform. Per the source publication's procedure: Synthetic template baselines were used to correct PCR bias computationally, reads within Hamming distance 2 were collapsed together, and singletons that could not be merged were discarded. Reads were aligned to IMGT to assign V, D and J genes, CDR3 length, and insertions or deletions at six rearrangement sites. Within each subset, clonotype counts were normalized to sorted cell number, and only after that were true diversity and Gini coefficients computed with the tcR R package. The overlap coefficient, calculated on TCRB nucleotide sequences, was used to measure repertoire sharing. Out-of-frame TCRB sequences from naive cells were analyzed as a proxy for the pre-selection repertoire. As stored in TCRdb, this immuneACCESS dataset retains in-frame rearrangements with V and J assigned. A fraction of the clones does not appear; measured against another copy, unresolved V genes explain less than half of the discrepancy, and the remainder lacks a known reason. V and J calls and clone size are copied from that table; D and trimming were computed from the DNA. The sample data list some 700,000 clones, and about an eighth of these were observed just once. Of the sample, about 0.02% falls within the top ten clones.

From each donor, a single peripheral blood sample of approximately 120 mL on average was drawn into heparinised tubes. A BD FACSAria II and a panel including CD45RO, CCR7, CD25, CD127, CD95 and CD27 were used to sort naive, central memory, regulatory and stem cell-like memory CD4+ T cells. Purity was above 95% for every sorted population. Right away, PBMCs were isolated by Lymphoprep density gradient centrifugation and were stained directly, with no culture step. So that batch effects would be minimized, each experiment stained and sorted samples in pairs, pairing one healthy donor with one patient. Overall results and qualifications from the work: Fewer insertions and more nucleotide deletions at VDJ recombination sites were observed in patients with type 1 diabetes, implying thymic rearrangement abnormalities. Naive, central memory and regulatory TCRB repertoires appeared to be more similar among patients than among healthy donors. HLA sub-analyses involved small numbers of individuals, so any influence of HLA type on TCRB rearrangement remained unresolved. PCR might favor shorter templates, but patient and control samples were amplified and corrected together, so any skew would affect both groups equally. Because cDNA was sequenced instead of genomic DNA, highly expressing activated cells could be over-represented, though the groups showed no difference in activation or CD3 levels. In all four CD4+ subsets, TCRB CDR3 length was moderately but significantly shorter in type 1 diabetes patients.

This clone was seen a few times. Which antigen it targets is not known. Per-nucleotide qualities are absent, and no much larger clonotype sits a single base away. Cut back by 4 bases and 5 bases, the V and J ends lie 11 bases apart. CDR1 and CDR2 were assigned from the germline V gene as SQVTM and ANQGSEA. Taken from cysteine to phenylalanine, the CDR3 has 12 residues. The entry retains the CDR3 DNA only, 36 bases that are in frame from base 1. This clonotype was sampled from a man younger than 35 with type 1 diabetes. Here the chain combines TRBV29-1 and TRBJ2-5, with the D gene not clear enough to name. The sequencing sample was made of naive CD4+ T cells from blood. In light of the paper, this sample's cell subset or site label describes: true naive CD4+ T cells. The bases read TGCAGCGTTGTCGTCATGCTTGAGACCCAGTACTTC. This encodes CSVVVMLETQYF.